This TCR beta chain was profiled in a study of blood T cell repertoires in COVID-19. The CDR3 spans 15 residues. Germline CDR1 is SGHTA and CDR2 is FQGNSA. J lost 0 bases, V lost 5 bases, and 3 bases had no gene match. Libraries were prepared by immunoSEQ multiplex PCR; TCRdb keeps only in-frame clonotypes and omits some of them. The repertoire consists of 230,000 or so clones, with more than 80% occurring once and the leading ten covering about 4%. Sequences were obtained from PBMCs or T cells enriched from blood (not recorded which). This chain links TRBV7-2 with TRBJ1-4; 7 bases agree with TRBD1. The TCR comes from a woman in her forties with acute COVID-19. CDR3 protein: CASSHDRATNEKLFF. In DNA form, the CDR3 reads TGTGCCAGCAGCCACGACAGGGCAACTAATGAAAAACTGTTTTTT.